This TCR beta chain was recovered during a study of tumor-infiltrating lymphocytes in primary liver carcinoma. This CDR3 has 15 residues. Germline V gene data show CDR1 as KGHSH and CDR2 as LQKENI. V was clipped by 3 bases and J by 6 bases; unmatched bases: 4. Priming with a constant-region primer yielded TCR beta cDNA from roughly 490 ng total RNA. Each TCR beta library was derived from three nested multiplex PCR rounds that employed slightly modified ARM-PCR. PCR rounds one and two used TRBV1-TRBV30 forward primers with a C-beta reverse primer for around 10 cycles each. TCRdb independently ran MiXCR on the multiplex PCR reads; one entry per CDR3 protein. The data show about 300,000 distinct CDR3 sequences, with about 62% seen just once and roughly 9% held by the top ten. Blood RNA was derived from unsorted whole blood, and germline DNA was extracted too.

The source is a middle-aged man with primary liver carcinoma and hepatitis B virus infection. Sequencing used peripheral blood. The chain combines TRBV18 with TRBJ2-3; 12 bases agree with TRBD2. The CDR3 reads CASSPWTSGKDTQYF. DNA for the CDR3: TGTGCCAGCTCACCTTGGACTAGCGGGAAGGATACGCAGTATTTT.